This record covers a single T cell receptor (beta chain). No antigen is known for it. After removal of 5 bases from V and 7 bases from J, the junction contained 4 bases not matched to a gene. This CDR3 has 14 amino acids. Looked up from germline, CDR1 is LNHDA and CDR2 is SQIVND (reference sequence). The data are from a study of vaccination and CD4 T cells after COVID-19. Treatment here: roughly ten-day PBMC culture with coronavirus spike peptide pools or control peptides (ViraFEST assay). Investigators obtained the unexposed donor's CD4+ T cells before the COVID-19 pandemic (2011-2018). The authors swapped half the medium for fresh IL-2 medium on days 3 and 7. Cells permitting, SARS-CoV-2 S/N and four cold-coronavirus spikes were tested on unexposed-donor CD4+ T cells. The Oncomine TCR Beta short-read assay was applied to DNA of cultured CD4+ T cells. TCRdb itself ran the PCR reads through MiXCR, one entry per CDR3 protein. The repertoire holds 5,000 to 7,500 distinct CDR3 sequences, with around 29% as singletons.

Regarding the study as a whole: SARS-CoV-2-reactive clonotype medians increased from around 20 to 38, not significantly.

The chain couples TRBV19 to TRBJ1-6; 8 nucleotides line up with TRBD1. The material sequenced was CD4+ T cells from blood, cultured in vitro. The receptor was isolated from a human donor in good health. This chain's CDR3 is CASSPRDRNSPLHF. DNA for the CDR3: TGTGCCAGTAGTCCCAGGGACAGGAATTCACCCCTCCACTTT.